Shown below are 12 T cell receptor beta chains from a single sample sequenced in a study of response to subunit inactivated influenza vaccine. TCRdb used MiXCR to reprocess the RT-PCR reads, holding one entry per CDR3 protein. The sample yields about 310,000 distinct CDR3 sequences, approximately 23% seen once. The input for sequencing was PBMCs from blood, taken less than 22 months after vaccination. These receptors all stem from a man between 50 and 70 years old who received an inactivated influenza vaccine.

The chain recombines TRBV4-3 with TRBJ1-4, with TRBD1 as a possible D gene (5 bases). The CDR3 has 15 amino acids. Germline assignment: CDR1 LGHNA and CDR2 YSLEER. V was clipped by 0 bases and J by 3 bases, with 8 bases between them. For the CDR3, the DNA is TGCGCCAGCAGCCAAGAGGGGGGGTCTAATGAAAAACTGTTTTTT. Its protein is CASSQEGGSNEKLFF.

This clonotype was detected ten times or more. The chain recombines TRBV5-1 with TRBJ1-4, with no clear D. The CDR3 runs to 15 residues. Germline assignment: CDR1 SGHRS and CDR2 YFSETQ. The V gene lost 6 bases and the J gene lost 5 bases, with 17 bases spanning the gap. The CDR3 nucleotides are TGCGCCAGCACCTCCTCCCACAATTCGAATGAAAAACTGTTTTTT. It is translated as CASTSSHNSNEKLFF.

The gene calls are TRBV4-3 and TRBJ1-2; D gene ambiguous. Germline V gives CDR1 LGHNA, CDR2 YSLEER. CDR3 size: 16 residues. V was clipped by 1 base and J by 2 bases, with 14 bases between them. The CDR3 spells CASSQGSGSTNYGYTF. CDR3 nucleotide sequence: TGCGCCAGCAGCCAAGGTTCGGGCTCAACGAACTATGGCTACACCTTC.

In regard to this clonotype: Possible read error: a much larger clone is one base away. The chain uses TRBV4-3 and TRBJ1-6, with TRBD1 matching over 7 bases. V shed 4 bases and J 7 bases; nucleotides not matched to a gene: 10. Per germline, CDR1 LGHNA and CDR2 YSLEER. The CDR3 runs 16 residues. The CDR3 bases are TGCGCCAGCAGCCGAGAATATGGCAGGGGGAATTCACCCCTCCACTTT. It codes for CASSREYGRGNSPLHF.

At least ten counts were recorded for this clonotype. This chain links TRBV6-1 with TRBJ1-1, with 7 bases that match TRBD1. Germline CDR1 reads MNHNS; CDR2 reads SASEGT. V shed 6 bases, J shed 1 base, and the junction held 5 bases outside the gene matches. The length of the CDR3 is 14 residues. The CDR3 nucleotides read TGTGCCAGCAGATCAGGGGGAGGGAACACTGAAGCTTTCTTT. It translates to CASRSGGGNTEAFF.

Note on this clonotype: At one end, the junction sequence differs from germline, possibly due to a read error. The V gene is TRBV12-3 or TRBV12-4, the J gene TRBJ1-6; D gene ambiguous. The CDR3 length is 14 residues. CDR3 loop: CASSFIGRYSPLQF. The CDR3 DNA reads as TGTGCCAGCAGTTTTATAGGGAGGTACTCACCCCTCCAATTT.

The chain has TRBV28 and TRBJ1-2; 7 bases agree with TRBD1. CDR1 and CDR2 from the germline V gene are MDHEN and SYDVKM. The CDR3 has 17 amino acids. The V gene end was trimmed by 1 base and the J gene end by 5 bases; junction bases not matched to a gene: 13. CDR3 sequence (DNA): TGTGCCAGCAGTTTATCCGTACGACAGGGTGGGTTTTATGGCTACACCTTC. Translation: CASSLSVRQGGFYGYTF.

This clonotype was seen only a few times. Written as DNA, the CDR3 is TGCAGTGCTACTACTCCGGGACTAGCATCAGAGCAGTTCTTC. It encodes CSATTPGLASEQFF. This sequence joins TRBV20-1 and TRBJ2-1; 9 nucleotides agree with TRBD2. V shed 4 bases, J shed 10 bases, and the junction held 11 bases outside the gene matches. CDR1 and CDR2 from the germline V gene are DFQATT and SNEGSKA (reference sequence). The CDR3 is made up of 14 amino acids.

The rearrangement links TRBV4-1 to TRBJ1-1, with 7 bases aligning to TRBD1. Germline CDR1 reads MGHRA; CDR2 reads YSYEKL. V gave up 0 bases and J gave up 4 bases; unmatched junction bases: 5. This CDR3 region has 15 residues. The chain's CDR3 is CASSQEGRGGTEAFF. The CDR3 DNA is TGCGCCAGCAGCCAAGAAGGCAGGGGGGGCACTGAAGCTTTCTTT.

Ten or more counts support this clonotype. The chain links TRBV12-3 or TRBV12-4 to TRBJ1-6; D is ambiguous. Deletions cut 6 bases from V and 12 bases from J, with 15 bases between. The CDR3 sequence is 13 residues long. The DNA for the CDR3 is TGTGCCAGCAGGGAACTTGACCCAGGACCCCTCCACTTT. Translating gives CASRELDPGPLHF.

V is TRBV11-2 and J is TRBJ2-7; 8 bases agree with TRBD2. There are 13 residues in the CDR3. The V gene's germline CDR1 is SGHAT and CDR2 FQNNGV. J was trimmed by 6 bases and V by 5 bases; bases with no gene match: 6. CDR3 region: CASSPGLAREQYF. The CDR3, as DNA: TGTGCCAGCAGCCCTGGACTAGCCCGCGAGCAGTACTTC.

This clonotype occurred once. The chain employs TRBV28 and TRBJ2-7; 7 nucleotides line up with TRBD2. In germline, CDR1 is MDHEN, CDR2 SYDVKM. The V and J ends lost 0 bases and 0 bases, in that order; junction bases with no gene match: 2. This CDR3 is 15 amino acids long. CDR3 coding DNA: TGTGCCAGCAGTTTATGGCGGGAGAGCTCCTACGAGCAGTACTTC. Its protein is CASSLWRESSYEQYF.